This entry lists 28 T cell receptor beta chains sequenced from one sample in a study of cytomegalovirus exposure and HLA in healthy donors. Primers for the PCR totalled 60 Vbeta and 13 Jbeta. TCRdb's table, derived via immunoSEQ multiplex PCR, lists solely in-frame clones and lacks some. The table has a few hundred thousand clones, over 75% seen once. Sample: PBMCs. The receptor set was obtained from a man in his late teens or twenties in good health and CMV-seronegative.

The V call is TRBV18, the J call TRBJ1-4; D is undetermined. CDR3 length: 14 amino acids. With 3 bases removed from V and 5 bases from J, the gap between germline ends came to 10 bases. Per germline, CDR1 KGHSH and CDR2 LQKENI. CDR3 protein: CASSPTSLNEKLFF. The CDR3 nucleotides are TGTGCCAGCTCACCCACCTCCCTAAATGAAAAACTGTTTTTT.

The chain couples TRBV20-1 to TRBJ2-5; D may be TRBD2 (5 bases). CDR1 and CDR2 from the germline V gene are DFQATT and SNEGSKA (reference sequence). The CDR3 is made up of 11 amino acids. The CDR3 protein is CSRPWEETQYF. As DNA, the CDR3 is TGCAGCCGACCCTGGGAGGAGACCCAGTACTTC.

This chain joins TRBV10-1 and TRBJ2-2, with a tentative D call TRBD1 (6 bases). Germline V gives CDR1 WNHNN, CDR2 SYGVQD (reference sequence). V was cut by 8 bases and J by 6 bases, with 13 bases left in between. The CDR3 is made up of 13 amino acids. CDR3 sequence reads: CASRVTGPGELFF. CDR3 bases: TGCGCCAGCCGCGTAACAGGGCCCGGGGAGCTGTTTTTT.

The chain recombines TRBV11-1 with TRBJ1-1; D perhaps matches TRBD1 (6 bases). The CDR3 has 18 amino acids. CDR1 and CDR2 from the germline V gene are SGHAT and FQDESV (reference sequence). Trimming took off 2 bases at V and 4 bases at J, with 23 bases between the two ends. CDR3 loop: CASSLPRGAGAVTTEAFF. CDR3 sequence (DNA): TGTGCCAGCAGCTTACCACGGGGGGCAGGGGCGGTGACCACTGAAGCTTTCTTT.

The chain recombines TRBV9 with TRBJ2-1, with 8 bases that match TRBD2. The CDR3 covers 16 residues. Trimming at V came to 5 bases and at J to 4 bases, leaving 11 bases not matched to a gene. Per the germline V gene, CDR1 is SGDLS and CDR2 is YYNGEE. CDR3 loop: CASSESGGRSYNEQFF. CDR3 in DNA: TGTGCCAGCAGTGAGAGCGGGGGAAGGAGTTACAATGAGCAGTTCTTC.

This clone was seen just once. J is TRBJ1-4 and V is TRBV18; TRBD1 aligns across 7 bases. This CDR3 has 17 residues. Germline V gene lookup returns CDR1 KGHSH and CDR2 LQKENI. V dropped 3 bases and J dropped 8; count of bases not matched to a gene: 15. CDR3 nucleotide sequence: TGTGCCAGCTCACCCTGGCCACCCGGGACAGTCGGCGAAAAACTGTTTTTT. Amino acids: CASSPWPPGTVGEKLFF.

The chain employs TRBV28 and TRBJ1-4; D gene ambiguous. V was clipped by 7 bases and J by 4 bases, with 7 bases between them. The CDR3 contains 12 residues. CDR1 MDHEN and CDR2 SYDVKM come from the germline V gene. CDR3 sequence: CASKGVNEKLFF. Written as DNA, the CDR3 is TGTGCCAGCAAGGGAGTTAATGAAAAACTGTTTTTT. Based on the CDR3 plus reference TRBV28 and TRBJ1-4, the full variable domain is DVKVTQSSRYLVKRTGEKVFLECVQDMDHENMFWYRQDPGLGLRLIYFSYDVKMKEKGDIPEGYSVSREKKERFSLILESASTNQTSMYLCASKGVNEKLFFGSGTQLSVL.

V usage is TRBV2 and J usage is TRBJ2-6; a possible D gene is TRBD1 (6 bases). V lost 6 bases and J lost 4, with 13 bases in between. CDR3 length: 15 amino acids. Germline CDR1 is SNHLY and CDR2 is FYNNEI. CDR3 region: CASSLQGPGANVLTF. CDR3 sequence (DNA): TGTGCCAGCAGCTTACAGGGACCCGGGGCCAACGTCCTGACTTTC.

This sequence joins TRBV25-1 and TRBJ2-2; D unresolved. The V end lost 1 base, the J end lost 4 bases, and 16 bases lay between the germline ends. The CDR3 totals 17 residues. The germline V gene has CDR1 MGHDK and CDR2 SYGVNS. This CDR3 reads CASSESPGGFGTGELFF. The CDR3 nucleotides read TGTGCCAGCAGTGAATCCCCCGGCGGCTTTGGCACCGGGGAGCTGTTTTTT.

The chain is built from TRBV30 and TRBJ2-1, with TRBD2 matching 7 bases. Germline CDR1 is GTSNPN and CDR2 is SVGIG (reference sequence). Losses at the gene ends were 0 bases for V and 7 bases for J; bases not matched to a gene: 6. The CDR3 has 14 residues. The CDR3 spells CAWSVGGGGNEQFF. The CDR3 bases are TGTGCCTGGAGTGTAGGTGGGGGAGGGAATGAGCAGTTCTTC.

V is TRBV19 and J is TRBJ1-3, with 7 bases identical to TRBD1. This CDR3 has 16 residues. V was pared by 9 bases and J by 0 bases, with 11 bases of the junction left unmatched. CDR1 and CDR2 from the germline V gene are LNHDA and SQIVND (reference sequence). Here the CDR3 DNA reads TGTGCCAGCATCAAGGGACAGCCGAGCTCTGGAAACACCATATATTTT. Translated: CASIKGQPSSGNTIYF.

V usage is TRBV2 and J usage is TRBJ1-4; D is undetermined. CDR1 is SNHLY, CDR2 FYNNEI, per germline. V lost 1 base and J lost 4, with 7 bases in between. CDR3 size: 14 residues. The CDR3 loop reads CASSEDQINEKLFF. CDR3 in DNA: TGTGCCAGCAGTGAAGACCAGATTAATGAAAAACTGTTTTTT.

The chain couples TRBV28 to TRBJ2-7; D uncertain. Trimming removed 6 bases at V and 5 bases at J, with 20 bases between. This CDR3 spans 15 amino acids. Germline V gene data show CDR1 as MDHEN and CDR2 as SYDVKM. CDR3 nucleotides: TGTGCCAGCAGCCTCCTGGCAGGAATGGTGCACGAGCAGTACTTC. It encodes CASSLLAGMVHEQYF.

The V and J genes are TRBV2 and TRBJ2-1; D might be TRBD1 (5 bases). The V gene's germline CDR1 is SNHLY and CDR2 FYNNEI. The CDR3 covers 15 residues. V lost 2 bases, J lost 1 base, and 9 bases lay in between. The CDR3 DNA reads TGTGCCAGCAGTGAATGGGCAGGGTCCTACAATGAGCAGTTCTTC. Protein sequence: CASSEWAGSYNEQFF.

The chain joins TRBV11-2 to TRBJ2-7; D is possibly TRBD2 (7 bases). V lost 3 bases and J 2 bases, leaving 20 bases between the germline ends. This CDR3 comprises 17 residues. CDR1 is SGHAT and CDR2 is FQNNGV in the germline V gene. The CDR3 DNA follows: TGTGCCAGCAGCTTGGCGGGGGCTGGGGCCCAGACCTACGAGCAGTACTTC. Amino acids: CASSLAGAGAQTYEQYF.

This clone was detected many times. The rearrangement joins TRBV29-1 to TRBJ1-1; 7 bases are shared with TRBD1. Trimming took 1 base from V and 7 from J; bases not matched to a gene: 6. Per the germline V gene, CDR1 is SQVTM and CDR2 is ANQGSEA. The length of the CDR3 is 13 residues. This chain's CDR3 is CSVEVPGTVEAFF. The CDR3 DNA follows: TGCAGCGTTGAAGTCCCCGGGACAGTTGAAGCTTTCTTT. The full variable domain, in which reference TRBV29-1 and TRBJ1-1 provide the parts outside the CDR3, is SAVISQKPSRDICQRGTSLTIQCQVDSQVTMMFWYRQQPGQSLTLIATANQGSEATYESGFVIDKFPISRPNLTFSTLTVSNMSPEDSSIYLCSVEVPGTVEAFFGQGTRLTVV.

This clone was seen a single time. The J gene is TRBJ2-1, the V gene TRBV11-3; 11 bases map to TRBD2. Germline V lookup: CDR1 SGHNT, CDR2 YENEEA. CDR3 length: 15 residues. V dropped 5 bases and J dropped 2; count of bases not matched to a gene: 2. CDR3 nucleotide sequence: TGTGCCAGCAGCACGACTAGCGGGGCCTACAATGAGCAGTTCTTC. Translating gives CASSTTSGAYNEQFF.

CDR3 nucleotide sequence: TGCAGCGTTGCCCACAGTGGAAAAGGAGAAAAACTGTTTTTT. Its translation: CSVAHSGKGEKLFF. The V and J genes are TRBV29-1 and TRBJ1-4; D is undetermined. Trimming left V 4 bases short and J 8 bases short, with 17 bases between. The CDR3 contains 14 residues. Germline CDR1 and CDR2: SQVTM and ANQGSEA.

This clone has a handful of counts. CDR3 sequence reads: CASGPGQGVTEAFF. In nucleotides, the CDR3 is TGTGCCAGCGGACCGGGACAGGGCGTCACTGAAGCTTTCTTT. This chain uses TRBV7-3 with TRBJ1-1, with TRBD1 matching over 9 bases. The CDR3 spans 14 residues. Per the germline V gene, CDR1 is SGHTA and CDR2 is FQGTGA. V shed 8 bases, J shed 4 bases, and the junction held 8 bases outside the gene matches.

The chain joins TRBV19 to TRBJ1-1, with TRBD1 matching over 8 bases. Germline CDR1 reads LNHDA; CDR2 reads SQIVND (reference sequence). V shed 6 bases and J 7 bases; nucleotides not matched to a gene: 7. This CDR3 is built from 13 residues. The CDR3 reads CASSRDRWGEAFF. As DNA, the CDR3 is TGTGCCAGTAGCCGGGACAGGTGGGGTGAAGCTTTCTTT.

V usage is TRBV5-1 and J usage is TRBJ2-1, with 7 nucleotides matching TRBD1. Trimming took 0 bases from V and 4 from J; bases not matched to a gene: 4. The CDR3 is made up of 15 amino acids. CDR1 and CDR2 from the germline V gene are SGHRS and YFSETQ. The CDR3 DNA follows: TGCGCCAGCAGCTTGGAGGGGACAGAGTACAATGAGCAGTTCTTC. Encoded protein: CASSLEGTEYNEQFF.

The chain joins TRBV28 to TRBJ2-3; D gene uncertain. The CDR3 runs 15 residues. Germline V gene data show CDR1 as MDHEN and CDR2 as SYDVKM. Trimming cost V 3 bases and J 1 base, with 11 bases left between them. The CDR3 protein is CASSFSSLGTDTQYF. CDR3 sequence (DNA): TGTGCCAGCAGTTTCAGTTCGTTGGGCACAGATACGCAGTATTTT.

The chain joins TRBV4-3 to TRBJ2-7, with 9 bases matching TRBD1. The length of the CDR3 is 14 residues. Germline V gives CDR1 LGHNA, CDR2 YSLEER. Losses at the gene ends were 4 bases for V and 3 bases for J; bases not matched to a gene: 4. The CDR3: CASSLGQGSYEQYF. The DNA for the CDR3 is TGCGCCAGCAGCCTAGGACAGGGGAGCTACGAGCAGTACTTC.

The chain has TRBV18 and TRBJ1-2; 7 bases match TRBD1. The J segment lost 6 bases and the V segment lost 6 bases, leaving 7 bases of the junction unmatched. From germline, CDR1 is KGHSH and CDR2 LQKENI. The CDR3 extends over 13 amino acids. The DNA of the CDR3 is TGTGCCAGCTCCCCCGGACAGGATGATGGCTACACCTTC. It translates to CASSPGQDDGYTF.

This chain connects TRBV5-6 to TRBJ1-1, with a weak D call TRBD1 (6 bases). This CDR3 comprises 13 residues. Germline-derived CDR1 and CDR2 are SGHDT and YYEEEE. With 5 bases removed from V and 0 bases from J, the gap between germline ends came to 8 bases. The CDR3 coding sequence is TGTGCCAGCAGTTGGACAGTGAACACTGAAGCTTTCTTT. Encoded protein: CASSWTVNTEAFF.

The rearrangement joins TRBV14 to TRBJ1-1; possible D gene TRBD1, 5 bases. Germline V CDR1 and CDR2: SGHDN, FVKESK. CDR3 length equals 14 residues. Trimming removed 9 bases at V and 6 bases at J, with 20 bases between. Written as DNA, the CDR3 is TGTGCCAGTATGCCGGTGGCCTCGGGGGCTGAAGCTTTCTTT. This encodes CASMPVASGAEAFF.

The chain recombines TRBV19 with TRBJ2-7; 10 nucleotides match TRBD1. The trim removed 4 bases at V and 4 bases at J, leaving 10 bases unmatched. Germline assignment: CDR1 LNHDA and CDR2 SQIVND (reference sequence). CDR3 size: 16 residues. The DNA of the CDR3 is TGTGCCAGTAGTACCTCCCCCGGGACAGGGGAGTACGAGCAGTACTTC. Translation: CASSTSPGTGEYEQYF.

J is TRBJ2-6 and V is TRBV7-2, with 8 bases fitting TRBD1. This CDR3 has 15 residues. Looked up from germline, CDR1 is SGHTA and CDR2 is FQGNSA. V trimming: 8 bases; J trimming: 2 bases; junction bases outside the gene matches: 5. This chain's CDR3 is CASLGQVAGANVLTF. The CDR3 nucleotides read TGTGCCAGCTTGGGACAGGTAGCTGGGGCCAACGTCCTGACTTTC.